The clone carrying this TCR beta chain was observed a few times. What it recognizes is unknown. This entry belongs to a study of molecular identifiers for immune sequencing clone quantification. Regarding the study as a whole: Barcode-sharing identical TCR molecules could underestimate highly expanded clone sizes.

From the PCR reads, TCRdb called clonotypes with MiXCR, one entry per CDR3 protein. The sample carries a few hundred thousand distinct CDR3 sequences, 25% recorded once. The germline V gene encodes CDR1 SGHDT and CDR2 YYEEEE. The CDR3 loop spans 14 amino acids. V lost 0 bases, J lost 3 bases, and 9 bases lay in between. The receptor's source is a human donor in good health. Some libraries in this study had Jurkat cell RNA spiked in. Sample: naive CD8+ T cells from blood, with Jurkat cell RNA spiked in. The subset: FACS-sorted CD8+CD4-CCR7+CD45RA+ naive T cells. The gene calls are TRBV5-6 and TRBJ2-5; D remains ambiguous. The CDR3 nucleotides read TGTGCCAGCAGCTTGGGAGGTAGTGAAGAGACCCAGTACTTC. Translated: CASSLGGSEETQYF.